A single sample gave rise to the 29 T cell receptor beta chains below, sequenced in a study of CD8+ T cells in alopecia areata. Investigators isolated RNA and reverse transcribed it into cDNA to act as the sequencing template. TCRdb's table, derived via immunoSEQ multiplex PCR, lists solely in-frame clones and lacks some. The data show around 100,000 clones, roughly 50% seen once. Noted treatment: oral pan-JAK inhibitor, 5-10 mg twice daily. Here the sequenced sample was CD8+ T cells sorted from blood, taken at week 24, from a patient treated with tofacitinib. The source of these receptors is a human donor with alopecia areata.

The chain has TRBV9 and TRBJ2-3, with TRBD1 matching over 7 bases. Trimming took 0 bases from V and 3 from J; bases not matched to a gene: 4. CDR3 length: 15 residues. CDR1 SGDLS and CDR2 YYNGEE come from the germline V gene. In DNA form, the CDR3 reads TGTGCCAGCAGCGTAGACAGGGGTAGAACAGATACGCAGTATTTT. Translated, it gives CASSVDRGRTDTQYF.

The genes are TRBV7-3 and TRBJ2-7; perhaps TRBD1 as D (6 bases). The CDR3 is 15 amino acids. Trimming left V 5 bases short and J 6 bases short, with 20 bases between. CDR1 is SGHTA, CDR2 FQGTGA, per germline. CDR3 region: CASSLRGQGTFEQYF. The DNA for the CDR3 is TGTGCCAGCAGCCTTAGAGGGCAGGGGACATTCGAGCAGTACTTC.

This chain uses TRBV27 with TRBJ1-2; 9 bases line up with TRBD1. From germline, CDR1 is MNHEY and CDR2 SMNVEV (reference sequence). Unmatched junction bases numbered 6, after V lost 4 bases and J lost 3 bases. The CDR3 is 15 residues long. The CDR3 nucleotides read TGTGCCAGCAGTTCTCGGGACAGGGAAGACTATGGCTACACCTTC. This codes for CASSSRDREDYGYTF.

The rearrangement links TRBV15 to TRBJ1-5, with 7 bases fitting TRBD1. The CDR3 is 14 residues long. Per the germline V gene, CDR1 is LNHNV and CDR2 is YYDKDF (reference sequence). With V trimmed by 4 bases and J by 9 bases, 9 bases remained unmatched. Here the CDR3 DNA reads TGTGCCACCAGCAAGCGACAGGGTAAAGGGCCCCAGCATTTT. Protein sequence: CATSKRQGKGPQHF.

V is TRBV2 and J is TRBJ2-4; no reliable D call. Germline CDR1 and CDR2: SNHLY and FYNNEI. Between the trimmed V and J ends, which lost 6 bases and 3 bases, there was a span of 15 bases. This CDR3 is 15 amino acids long. The DNA for the CDR3 is TGTGCCAGCAGCAAAGGGCCCGAGAGCAAAAACATTCAGTACTTC. Translating it yields CASSKGPESKNIQYF. Filled out from reference TRBV2 and TRBJ2-4, the complete variable domain reads EPEVTQTPSHQVTQMGQEVILRCVPISNHLYFYWYRQILGQKVEFLVSFYNNEISEKSEIFDDQFSVERPDGSNFTLKIRSTKLEDSAMYFCASSKGPESKNIQYFGAGTRLSVL.

As to this clone: Germline is not matched at one junction end, which may reflect a read error. The chain links TRBV7-7 to TRBJ2-5; D could derive from TRBD1 or TRBD2 (5 bases each). The CDR3 is made up of 15 amino acids. Germline CDR1 is SSHAT and CDR2 is FNYEAQ (reference sequence). The CDR3 nucleotides are TGTGCTAGCAGCTGGGGGACGACGGTACAAGAGACCCAGTACTTC. It is translated as CASSWGTTVQETQYF.

This clone was seen only a few times. The V gene is TRBV6-5, the J gene TRBJ1-2, with 7 nucleotides matching TRBD1. The V gene's germline CDR1 is MNHEY and CDR2 SVGAGI. This CDR3 region has 13 residues. The trim removed 5 bases at V and 4 bases at J, leaving 4 bases unmatched. CDR3 DNA: TGTGCCAGCAGTCAGGGACAGATCTATGGCTACACCTTC. Translation gives CASSQGQIYGYTF.

The rearrangement links TRBV4-3 to TRBJ2-7; either TRBD1 or TRBD2 may supply D (5 bases each). The CDR3 has 15 residues. Per the germline V gene, CDR1 is LGHNA and CDR2 is YSLEER. The V and J ends lost 1 base and 2 bases respectively, with 12 bases between them. CDR3 DNA: TGCGCCAGCAGCCAAGTGTGGGACGGGACCTACGAGCAGTACTTC. Amino acid sequence: CASSQVWDGTYEQYF.

The V and J genes are TRBV25-1 and TRBJ2-2; D is unclear. Trimming left V 4 bases short and J 4 bases short, with 4 bases between. Germline loops: CDR1 MGHDK, CDR2 SYGVNS. The CDR3 runs 12 residues. The CDR3 DNA reads TGTGCCAGCAGTGTTACCACCGGGGAGCTGTTTTTT. Translating gives CASSVTTGELFF.

The V call is TRBV9, the J call TRBJ2-2; D remains unclear. In germline, CDR1 is SGDLS, CDR2 YYNGEE. V lost 3 bases to trimming and J lost 5 bases, with 8 bases between them. The CDR3 has 13 amino acids. DNA for the CDR3: TGTGCCAGCAGCGAGATGACAACCGGGGAGCTGTTTTTT. Translating it yields CASSEMTTGELFF.

V gene TRBV7-9 combines with J gene TRBJ2-2, with 11 nucleotides matching TRBD2. Germline trimming cut 5 bases from V and 3 bases from J; bases unmatched to any gene: 2. This CDR3 is built from 15 residues. Looked up from germline, CDR1 is SEHNR and CDR2 is FQNEAQ (reference sequence). The CDR3 spells CASSQLAGDTGELFF. CDR3 DNA sequence: TGTGCCAGCAGCCAACTAGCGGGGGACACCGGGGAGCTGTTTTTT.

This chain links TRBV4-2 with TRBJ2-7; a possible D gene is TRBD2 (6 bases). The CDR3 extends over 13 amino acids. Trimming removed 4 bases from V and 2 bases from J, with 9 bases in between. The V gene's germline CDR1 is LGHNA and CDR2 YNFKEQ. The CDR3 coding sequence is TGTGCCAGCAGCCCTAGCGAAGCCTACGAGCAGTACTTC. Its translation is CASSPSEAYEQYF.

The V and J genes are TRBV27 and TRBJ1-1; D is undetermined. Germline V gene sequence: CDR1 MNHEY, CDR2 SMNVEV (reference sequence). This CDR3 is built from 13 residues. Trimming shortened V by 0 bases and J by 0 bases, and 2 bases separated the two germline ends. The chain's CDR3 is CASSLSMNTEAFF. The CDR3 DNA sequence: TGTGCCAGCAGTTTATCTATGAACACTGAAGCTTTCTTT.

CDR3 sequence (DNA): TGTGCCAGCAGTGCAGGTTACCCTGAAGCTTTCTTT. Its translation is CASSAGYPEAFF. The chain is built from TRBV6-1 and TRBJ1-1; no firm D call. The CDR3 totals 12 residues. Trimming took off 4 bases at V and 6 bases at J, with 9 bases between the two ends. Germline CDR1 is MNHNS and CDR2 is SASEGT.

About this clone: Other DNA sequences within the sample encode an identical CDR3. The genes are TRBV6-4 and TRBJ2-3; D uncertain. V was shortened by 3 bases and J by 0 bases, with 7 bases between the two germline ends. The germline CDR1 and CDR2 sequences are MRHNA and SNTAGT. The CDR3 is made up of 14 amino acids. CDR3 residues: CASSERGSTDTQYF. The CDR3 DNA reads as TGTGCCAGCAGTGAACGAGGTAGCACAGATACGCAGTATTTT.

The chain links TRBV10-3 to TRBJ2-2; D may correspond to TRBD1 or TRBD2 (6 bases each). Germline V CDR1 and CDR2: ENHRY, SYGVKD. Trimming stripped 3 bases from V and 3 bases from J, with 14 bases between. This CDR3 region has 16 residues. Here the CDR3 DNA reads TGTGCCATCAGTGACCTTGACAGGAGGGACACCGGGGAGCTGTTTTTT. Its translation: CAISDLDRRDTGELFF.

The V and J genes are TRBV4-3 and TRBJ1-6, with D perhaps TRBD1 (5 bases). CDR1 LGHNA and CDR2 YSLEER come from the germline V gene. Trimming removed 1 base at V and 0 bases at J, with 16 bases between. The CDR3 consists of 19 residues. CDR3 DNA sequence: TGCGCCAGCAGCCAAGTTGGGGACGGGGAATTCTCCTATAATTCACCCCTCCACTTT. This gives the protein CASSQVGDGEFSYNSPLHF.

This rearrangement joins TRBV6-5 to TRBJ1-5; possibly TRBD1 for D (5 bases). The germline V gene has CDR1 MNHEY and CDR2 SVGAGI. V lost 6 bases, J lost 1 base, and 10 bases lay in between. The CDR3 contains 14 residues. The CDR3 bases are TGTGCCAGCAGGCCGACAGAGAGCAATCAGCCCCAGCATTTT. Its translation: CASRPTESNQPQHF.

The CDR3 DNA is TGTGCCAGCAGTTTATGGACAGGAGAAGGAAACACTGAAGCTTTCTTT. It is translated as CASSLWTGEGNTEAFF. The V and J genes are TRBV27 and TRBJ1-1, with 7 bases lining up with TRBD1. CDR3 length equals 16 residues. V shed 1 base and J 2 bases; nucleotides not matched to a gene: 7. Looked up from germline, CDR1 is MNHEY and CDR2 is SMNVEV (reference sequence).

CDR3 protein: CASSQAAGANVLTF. As DNA, the CDR3 is TGTGCCAGCAGCCAGGCCGCGGGGGCCAACGTCCTGACTTTC. The chain links TRBV6-1 to TRBJ2-6; D is unclear. The germline V gene has CDR1 MNHNS and CDR2 SASEGT. The CDR3 extends over 14 amino acids. V lost 6 bases, J lost 4 bases, and 10 bases lay in between.

This chain connects TRBV15 to TRBJ2-3; D uncertain. CDR1 LNHNV and CDR2 YYDKDF come from the germline V gene (reference sequence). The CDR3 extends over 15 amino acids. Trimming shortened V by 0 bases and J by 2 bases, and 9 bases separated the two germline ends. The CDR3 sequence is CATSRDPSNTDTQYF. The DNA for the CDR3 is TGTGCCACCAGCAGAGACCCCTCGAACACAGATACGCAGTATTTT.

This chain connects TRBV5-1 to TRBJ2-7; TRBD1 aligns across 10 bases. This CDR3 comprises 18 residues. Germline values: CDR1 SGHRS, CDR2 YFSETQ. The J segment lost 3 bases and the V segment lost 3 bases, leaving 15 bases of the junction unmatched. As DNA, the CDR3 is TGCGCCAGCAGCTCTTGGCCTCTAGGGACAGGGGCTTGCTACGAGCAGTACTTC. Its protein is CASSSWPLGTGACYEQYF.

V and J are TRBV5-4 and TRBJ1-1; 8 bases are shared with TRBD1. Germline V gene lookup returns CDR1 SGHNT and CDR2 YYREEE (reference sequence). With 3 bases clipped from V and 3 bases from J, the junction kept 1 base outside the gene matches. This CDR3 spans 13 amino acids. The CDR3 nucleotides are TGTGCCAGCAGCTCGGACAGGGACACTGAAGCTTTCTTT. It encodes CASSSDRDTEAFF. The full variable domain, its missing parts supplied by reference TRBV5-4 and TRBJ1-1, is ETGVTQSPTHLIKTRGQQVTLRCSSQSGHNTVSWYQQALGQGPQFIFQYYREEENGRGNFPPRFSGLQFPNYSSELNVNALELDDSALYLCASSSDRDTEAFFGQGTRLTVV.

This clone was detected a few times. The chain joins TRBV5-1 to TRBJ1-1; possible D gene TRBD1, 5 bases. Germline values: CDR1 SGHRS, CDR2 YFSETQ. The CDR3 loop spans 15 amino acids. Trimming left V 4 bases short and J 0 bases short, with 13 bases between. The CDR3 spells CASSPNGGMNTEAFF. The CDR3 DNA follows: TGCGCCAGCAGCCCGAATGGGGGTATGAACACTGAAGCTTTCTTT.

This clone was counted only a few times. The rearrangement uses TRBV10-3 and TRBJ2-1; 9 bases align to TRBD2. J gave up 5 bases and V 0 bases, and 8 bases lay outside the gene matches. In germline, CDR1 is ENHRY, CDR2 SYGVKD. CDR3 length: 17 amino acids. The CDR3 nucleotides are TGTGCCATCAGTGAGTCTAAGGCTAGCGGGGACCACAATGAGCAGTTCTTC. This encodes CAISESKASGDHNEQFF.

The J gene is TRBJ1-1, the V gene TRBV25-1, with 10 bases lining up with TRBD1. CDR3 length equals 17 residues. V trimming: 2 bases; J trimming: 2 bases; junction bases outside the gene matches: 8. Germline CDR1 and CDR2: MGHDK and SYGVNS. Written as DNA, the CDR3 is TGTGCCAGCAGTGAAAAAAAAAGGGACAGGGGAAACACTGAAGCTTTCTTT. Translated: CASSEKKRDRGNTEAFF. The variable domain in full, completed from reference TRBV25-1 and TRBJ1-1, reads EADIYQTPRYLVIGTGKKITLECSQTMGHDKMYWYQQDPGMELHLIHYSYGVNSTEKGDLSSESTVSRIRTEHFPLTLESARPSHTSQYLCASSEKKRDRGNTEAFFGQGTRLTVV.

The J gene is TRBJ2-5, the V gene TRBV30; perhaps D is TRBD1 or TRBD2 (6 bases each). There are 18 residues in the CDR3. Germline-derived CDR1 and CDR2 are GTSNPN and SVGIG (reference sequence). Trimming shortened V by 0 bases and J by 0 bases, and 20 bases separated the two germline ends. In nucleotides, the CDR3 is TGTGCCTGGAGTGTAGGGGTCTCAAGGGGGGATCACCAAGAGACCCAGTACTTC. This encodes CAWSVGVSRGDHQETQYF. Using reference TRBV30 and TRBJ2-5 for the parts outside the CDR3, the full variable domain is SQTIHQWPATLVQPVGSPLSLECTVEGTSNPNLYWYRQAAGRGLQLLFYSVGIGQISSEVPQNLSASRPQDRQFILSSKKLLLSDSGFYLCAWSVGVSRGDHQETQYFGPGTRLLVL.

This clone was counted between two and nine times. This chain uses TRBV13 with TRBJ2-1, with TRBD1 matching over 10 bases. From germline, CDR1 is PRHDT and CDR2 FYEKMQ (reference sequence). The trim removed 4 bases at V and 7 bases at J, leaving 1 base unmatched. The CDR3 has 13 residues. CDR3: CASSSGQGNEQFF. CDR3 nucleotides: TGTGCCAGCAGCTCGGGACAGGGGAATGAGCAGTTCTTC.

This clone has only a few counts. Its ends do not fully match the called genes, so a read error is possible. V usage is TRBV6-4 and J usage is TRBJ1-6; 8 bases fit TRBD1. Germline CDR1 MRHNA, CDR2 SNTAGT. The CDR3 loop spans 14 amino acids. For the CDR3, the DNA is TGTGCCATCAGTATCGGACAGGGAAATTCACCCCTCCACTTT. Residues: CAISIGQGNSPLHF.